The 30 T cell receptor beta chains below were found in one sample sequenced in a study of CD8 T cells in ankylosing spondylitis. TCRdb re-derived calls from the 5' RACE reads in MiXCR, one entry per CDR3 protein. Among some 340,000 distinct CDR3 sequences listed, roughly 14% were seen once. Sequencing used blood, either unsorted or a sorted T cell fraction (not recorded which). All receptors come from a male donor with ankylosing spondylitis or in good health (not recorded which).

This sequence joins TRBV5-1 and TRBJ1-2, with D unclear. In germline, CDR1 is SGHRS, CDR2 YFSETQ. V gave up 5 bases and J gave up 0 bases, with 11 bases separating them. The CDR3 is made up of 14 amino acids. The CDR3, as DNA: TGCGCCAGCAGTTCCTCATTAGCTAACTATGGCTACACCTTC. This translates into CASSSSLANYGYTF.

CDR3 sequence reads: CASSQAWGAGSYNEQFF. CDR3 nucleotides: TGCGCCAGCAGCCAAGCATGGGGAGCGGGGTCCTACAATGAGCAGTTCTTC. The chain is built from TRBV4-1 and TRBJ2-1; 7 bases map to TRBD2. Germline V lookup: CDR1 MGHRA, CDR2 YSYEKL. The V gene end was trimmed by 1 base and the J gene end by 1 base; junction bases not matched to a gene: 7. CDR3 length equals 17 residues.

The rearrangement uses TRBV28 and TRBJ2-5; a possible D gene is TRBD2 (5 bases). CDR1 is MDHEN, CDR2 SYDVKM, per germline. CDR3 length: 15 amino acids. Trimming stripped 6 bases from V and 1 base from J, with 15 bases between. The CDR3 sequence: CASSPTTSPQETQYF. The CDR3 coding sequence is TGTGCCAGCAGCCCGACTACTTCCCCCCAAGAGACCCAGTACTTC.

This rearrangement joins TRBV9 to TRBJ2-7; D ambiguous. Germline CDR1 is SGDLS and CDR2 is YYNGEE. This CDR3 is built from 13 residues. Deletions cut 4 bases from V and 5 bases from J, with 13 bases between. The CDR3 here is CASSLSLYNEQYF. DNA of the CDR3: TGTGCCAGCAGCTTGAGTTTATATAACGAGCAGTACTTC. Looking up the rest from reference TRBV9 and TRBJ2-7 gives the full variable domain: DSGVTQTPKHLITATGQRVTLRCSPRSGDLSVYWYQQSLDQGLQFLIQYYNGEERAKGNILERFSAQQFPDLHSELNLSSLELGDSALYFCASSLSLYNEQYFGPGTRLTVT.

This clonotype was found a few times. The chain employs TRBV12-3 or TRBV12-4 and TRBJ2-7; tentative D call: TRBD1 (6 bases). The ends were cut back, 7 bases at V and 6 bases at J, with 16 bases in the middle. There are 13 residues in the CDR3. The CDR3 DNA reads TGTGCCAGCAATCTCGCCAGGGGCGGCGAGCAGTACTTC. This encodes CASNLARGGEQYF.

This chain uses TRBV18 with TRBJ2-7; D unclear. In germline, CDR1 is KGHSH, CDR2 LQKENI. The CDR3 spans 13 residues. The V gene lost 4 bases and the J gene lost 3 bases, with 10 bases spanning the gap. The CDR3 DNA follows: TGTGCCAGCTCACTCTCTGTGGTCTACGAGCAGTACTTC. As protein: CASSLSVVYEQYF.

In this sample, this clonotype turned up a few times. The V gene is TRBV5-1, the J gene TRBJ2-3, with 9 bases aligning to TRBD1. The CDR3 extends over 15 amino acids. The V gene end was trimmed by 0 bases and the J gene end by 6 bases; junction bases not matched to a gene: 5. From germline, CDR1 is SGHRS and CDR2 YFSETQ. The DNA for the CDR3 is TGCGCCAGCAGCTTGGAGGACAGGGGTCTCGATACGCAGTATTTT. It yields the protein CASSLEDRGLDTQYF.

The gene calls are TRBV20-1 and TRBJ2-7; D is possibly TRBD1 (6 bases). Germline loops: CDR1 DFQATT, CDR2 SNEGSKA (reference sequence). V was cut by 4 bases and J by 3 bases, with 13 bases left in between. The CDR3 consists of 13 residues. CDR3 in amino acids: CSATGQKNYEQYF. DNA of the CDR3: TGCAGTGCTACCGGACAGAAAAACTACGAGCAGTACTTC.

The chain has TRBV10-3 and TRBJ2-6; D unclear. Trimming cost V 7 bases and J 5 bases, with 15 bases left between them. This CDR3 contains 15 residues. Germline assignment: CDR1 ENHRY and CDR2 SYGVKD. The CDR3 reads CAITPDPLRANVLTF. For the CDR3, the DNA is TGTGCCATCACCCCCGACCCCCTTCGGGCCAACGTCCTGACTTTC.

This clonotype has at least ten counts. This CDR3 reads CASRGREVDLPNTQYF. The CDR3 nucleotides are TGTGCCAGCAGGGGCCGGGAAGTGGACCTACCCAATACGCAGTATTTT. J is TRBJ2-3 and V is TRBV5-6, with D perhaps TRBD2 (5 bases). CDR1 and CDR2 (germline): SGHDT, YYEEEE. This CDR3 is built from 16 residues. V lost 5 bases, J lost 7 bases, and 23 bases lay in between.

The CDR3 coding sequence is TGTGCCAGCAGTGTAGAGACAGGGCGCACAGATACGCAGTATTTT. It translates to CASSVETGRTDTQYF. V is TRBV6-1 and J is TRBJ2-3; 7 positions agree with TRBD1. This CDR3 is 15 amino acids long. The germline V gene has CDR1 MNHNS and CDR2 SASEGT. Trimming removed 4 bases from V and 1 base from J; junction bases left unmatched: 5.

The V and J genes are TRBV9 and TRBJ2-3, with TRBD2 identical over 7 bases. There are 16 residues in the CDR3. V trimming: 2 bases; J trimming: 6 bases; junction bases outside the gene matches: 12. The V gene's germline CDR1 is SGDLS and CDR2 YYNGEE. The CDR3 sequence is CASSVLLRGVMDTQYF. CDR3 coding DNA: TGTGCCAGCAGCGTCCTTCTCCGGGGGGTAATGGATACGCAGTATTTT.

This chain connects TRBV7-9 to TRBJ2-7, with D unclear. V was shortened by 2 bases and J by 6 bases, with 8 bases between the two germline ends. The germline gives CDR1 SEHNR, CDR2 FQNEAQ (reference sequence). The CDR3 contains 12 residues. CDR3 nucleotide sequence: TGTGCCAGCAGCTTACTTGGCGGCGAGCAGTACTTC. Translated, it gives CASSLLGGEQYF.

This rearrangement joins TRBV9 to TRBJ1-1; 8 bases are a match to TRBD1. Germline CDR1 is SGDLS and CDR2 is YYNGEE. The V gene end was trimmed by 0 bases and the J gene end by 5 bases; junction bases not matched to a gene: 0. The CDR3 runs 13 residues. CDR3 coding DNA: TGTGCCAGCAGCGTAGGACAGGGGACTGAAGCTTTCTTT. Its protein is CASSVGQGTEAFF.

In its sample, this clonotype was seen a few times. This sequence joins TRBV30 and TRBJ1-1; a possible D gene is TRBD1 (6 bases). Per germline, CDR1 GTSNPN and CDR2 SVGIG (reference sequence). This CDR3 comprises 14 residues. Trimming took off 2 bases at V and 1 base at J, with 11 bases between the two ends. The CDR3 is CAWSRGTPNTEAFF. The CDR3 DNA is TGTGCCTGGAGTCGCGGGACACCGAACACTGAAGCTTTCTTT.

Only a few counts were recorded for this clonotype. The V call is TRBV6-1, the J call TRBJ2-3; 9 nucleotides align to TRBD2. V was pared by 5 bases and J by 2 bases, with 8 bases of the junction left unmatched. Germline-derived CDR1 and CDR2 are MNHNS and SASEGT. This CDR3 region has 16 residues. The CDR3 region has the DNA TGTGCCAGCAGTCAAAAGGCGGGGGGGTTCACAGATACGCAGTATTTT. The encoded protein is CASSQKAGGFTDTQYF.

The chain has TRBV12-3 or TRBV12-4 and TRBJ2-1, with a tentative D call TRBD1 (6 bases). The CDR3 has 14 amino acids. V lost 5 bases and J 8 bases, leaving 16 bases between the germline ends. CDR3 amino acids: CASSAWTVGDEQFF. The CDR3 DNA reads as TGTGCCAGCAGTGCCTGGACAGTAGGGGATGAGCAGTTCTTC.

The rearrangement links TRBV5-6 to TRBJ2-1; 12 bases agree with TRBD2. There are 15 residues in the CDR3. V lost 1 base, J lost 8 bases, and 4 bases stayed unmatched. The germline CDR1 and CDR2 sequences are SGHDT and YYEEEE. CDR3 in DNA: TGTGCCAGCAGCTTGCCTAGCGGGAGGGGGGATGAGCAGTTCTTC. This translates into CASSLPSGRGDEQFF.

This clonotype was observed a handful of times. This chain uses TRBV7-9 with TRBJ2-5, with 9 bases lining up with TRBD2. The CDR3 runs to 14 residues. Germline CDR1 SEHNR, CDR2 FQNEAQ (reference sequence). The V gene end was trimmed by 4 bases and the J gene end by 4 bases; junction bases not matched to a gene: 4. The CDR3 protein is CASSYSGLAETQYF. The CDR3 DNA follows: TGTGCCAGCAGCTATTCGGGACTAGCAGAGACCCAGTACTTC.

The rearrangement uses TRBV3-1 and TRBJ2-1, with 8 nucleotides matching TRBD2. The CDR3 contains 14 residues. Germline V lookup: CDR1 LGHDT, CDR2 YNNKEL (reference sequence). The J segment lost 6 bases and the V segment lost 4 bases, leaving 5 bases of the junction unmatched. Here the CDR3 reads CASSRGLDINEQFF. The CDR3 DNA follows: TGTGCCAGCAGCCGGGGACTAGATATCAATGAGCAGTTCTTC.

The table lists this clonotype with many counts. The chain links TRBV29-1 to TRBJ1-5; the match to TRBD1 covers 9 bases. Trimming at V came to 7 bases and at J to 7 bases, leaving 11 bases not matched to a gene. CDR1 SQVTM and CDR2 ANQGSEA come from the germline V gene. The CDR3 has 14 amino acids. The CDR3 coding sequence is TGCAGCGCCCTTACAGGGGGCCAGGGGCAGCCCCAGCATTTT. Protein product: CSALTGGQGQPQHF.

The CDR3 here is CASSQRTSGVNEQFF. The CDR3 DNA sequence: TGTGCCAGCAGTCAACGGACTAGCGGGGTCAATGAGCAGTTCTTC. V is TRBV6-1 and J is TRBJ2-1; 12 nucleotides align to TRBD2. V lost 5 bases and J lost 6; bases outside the gene matches: 5. This CDR3 spans 15 amino acids. Germline loops: CDR1 MNHNS, CDR2 SASEGT.

The chain links TRBV5-1 to TRBJ2-3; tentative D call: TRBD2 (6 bases). The CDR3 totals 14 residues. CDR1 and CDR2 from the germline V gene are SGHRS and YFSETQ. The V end was cut by 4 bases, the J end by 1 base, with 10 bases between. The CDR3 nucleotides read TGCGCCAGCAGCGGGGGGACGGGCACAGATACGCAGTATTTT. It codes for CASSGGTGTDTQYF.

The CDR3 DNA reads as TGTGCCAGCAGTCGGACGGTGAGCTCTGGAAACACCATATATTTT. It encodes CASSRTVSSGNTIYF. The chain uses TRBV12-3 or TRBV12-4 and TRBJ1-3; D not resolved. The V end lost 5 bases, the J end lost 0 bases, and 11 bases lay between the germline ends. CDR3 length equals 15 residues.

The sample holds a few counts of this clonotype. The V gene is TRBV2, the J gene TRBJ2-7; the D is unclear. Germline CDR1 SNHLY, CDR2 FYNNEI. The CDR3 sequence is 11 residues long. Trimming pared 4 bases from V and 5 bases from J, leaving 6 bases between. CDR3 loop: CASSGHHEQYF. As DNA, the CDR3 is TGTGCCAGCAGTGGACACCACGAGCAGTACTTC.

This clonotype showed up just a few times. The chain links TRBV24-1 to TRBJ2-1; 13 nucleotides match TRBD2. The CDR3 consists of 18 residues. CDR1 KGHDR and CDR2 SFDVKD come from the germline V gene. The V and J ends lost 2 bases and 2 bases, in that order; junction bases with no gene match: 5. CDR3 DNA sequence: TGTGCCACCAGTGATTCCGGGACTAGCGGGGCGACCTACAATGAGCAGTTCTTC. Amino acid sequence: CATSDSGTSGATYNEQFF.

This clonotype was seen only a few times. The chain couples TRBV15 to TRBJ2-7; a weak D match, TRBD1 (6 bases). In germline, CDR1 is LNHNV, CDR2 YYDKDF (reference sequence). The CDR3 sequence is 14 residues long. V was pared by 3 bases and J by 2 bases, with 11 bases between. The CDR3 loop reads CATSSYRVPYEQYF. CDR3 DNA sequence: TGTGCCACCAGCAGTTACAGGGTCCCCTACGAGCAGTACTTC.

The chain combines TRBV3-1 with TRBJ1-5; D is uncertain. Trimming cost V 0 bases and J 1 base, with 4 bases left between them. Germline V gene lookup returns CDR1 LGHDT and CDR2 YNNKEL (reference sequence). The length of the CDR3 is 14 residues. CDR3 in DNA: TGTGCCAGCAGCCAAGATCACAGCAATCAGCCCCAGCATTTT. Its protein product is CASSQDHSNQPQHF.

The CDR3 sequence is CATSRGQGTGSISYGYTF. As DNA, the CDR3 is TGTGCCACCAGCAGGGGTCAGGGGACAGGCAGTATTAGCTATGGCTACACCTTC. The gene calls are TRBV15 and TRBJ1-2; 8 bases are a match to TRBD1. V shed 3 bases and J 4 bases; nucleotides not matched to a gene: 16. The germline CDR1 and CDR2 sequences are LNHNV and YYDKDF (reference sequence). The CDR3 contains 18 residues. Drawing the rest from reference TRBV15 and TRBJ1-2, the complete variable domain is DAMVIQNPRYQVTQFGKPVTLSCSQTLNHNVMYWYQQKSSQAPKLLFHYYDKDFNNEADTPDNFQSRRPNTSFCFLDIRSPGLGDTAMYLCATSRGQGTGSISYGYTFGSGTRLTVV.

The CDR3 loop is CASSLGPDGSPWGEKLFF. CDR3 bases: TGCGCCAGCAGCTTGGGGCCGGACGGGTCGCCCTGGGGTGAAAAACTGTTTTTT. The chain combines TRBV5-1 with TRBJ1-4, with D uncertain. The CDR3 is made up of 18 amino acids. Looked up from germline, CDR1 is SGHRS and CDR2 is YFSETQ. V was clipped by 0 bases and J by 7 bases, with 22 bases between them.